The 10 T cell receptor beta chains reported below all come from one sample, sequenced in a study of shared clonotypes between healthy human individuals. Naive CD8 cells lacked CD45RO, underwent positive selection for CCR7 and left out terminally differentiated effector memory CD45RA+ cells. Profiling relied on immunoSEQ multiplex PCR, and the TCRdb table lists in-frame clones only, not all of them. Seen here are under 2,000,000 clones, approximately 95% observed once, and the top ten hold around 1%. Input material: naive CD8+ T cells sorted from blood. Receptors were obtained from a young man in good health.

The chain carries TRBV6-5 and TRBJ2-5, with TRBD1 matching over 7 bases. The V and J ends lost 8 bases and 5 bases, in that order; junction bases with no gene match: 11. This CDR3 has 14 residues. CDR1 and CDR2 (germline): MNHEY, SVGAGI. The CDR3 here is CASGITGEVETQYF. The CDR3, as DNA: TGTGCCAGCGGGATAACAGGGGAAGTTGAGACCCAGTACTTC.

The chain combines TRBV4-3 with TRBJ1-5, with D unresolved. In germline, CDR1 is LGHNA, CDR2 YSLEER. Trimming shortened V by 1 base and J by 0 bases, and 7 bases separated the two germline ends. The CDR3 is 15 residues long. The CDR3 spells CASSQAVGSNQPQHF. The CDR3 region has the DNA TGCGCCAGCAGCCAAGCAGTAGGTAGCAATCAGCCCCAGCATTTT.

This clone was detected only a few times. V and J are TRBV5-6 and TRBJ2-7; 8 nucleotides agree with TRBD1. The CDR3 extends over 16 amino acids. Germline CDR1 SGHDT, CDR2 YYEEEE. Trimming at V came to 0 bases and at J to 6 bases, leaving 11 bases not matched to a gene. The CDR3 DNA follows: TGTGCCAGCAGCTTGGGAGACAGGGGTCATCTGGGCGAGCAGTACTTC. This codes for CASSLGDRGHLGEQYF.

In nucleotides, the CDR3 is TGCGCCAGCAGAACCCGGGACATCCATTTAGAGCAGTACTTC. Translated: CASRTRDIHLEQYF. The chain carries TRBV10-2 and TRBJ2-7, with D maybe TRBD1 (6 bases). Germline V gene lookup returns CDR1 WSHSY and CDR2 SAAADI. The CDR3 is 14 residues long. Trimming took 6 bases from V and 7 from J, leaving 19 bases between them.

The sample holds a few counts of this clone. At the DNA level, this CDR3 is encoded by other sequences in the same sample as well. V and J are TRBV10-1 and TRBJ2-2; D is possibly TRBD1 or TRBD2 (5 bases each). The germline V gene encodes CDR1 WNHNN and CDR2 SYGVQD (reference sequence). Trimming cost V 0 bases and J 4 bases, with 6 bases left between them. The CDR3 runs 14 residues. This chain's CDR3 is CASSESGGTGELFF. CDR3 bases: TGCGCCAGCAGTGAGTCTGGGGGCACCGGGGAGCTGTTTTTT.

The rearrangement uses TRBV6-5 and TRBJ2-5; 12 nucleotides line up with TRBD1. The CDR3 runs to 15 residues. V shed 4 bases and J 4 bases; nucleotides not matched to a gene: 4. The germline gives CDR1 MNHEY, CDR2 SVGAGI. CDR3 sequence (DNA): TGTGCCAGCAGTTGGGACAGGGGGCTTGTAGAGACCCAGTACTTC. The encoded protein is CASSWDRGLVETQYF.

The chain joins TRBV9 to TRBJ1-2; 9 bases are shared with TRBD1. This CDR3 has 15 amino acids. The V and J ends lost 5 bases and 3 bases, in that order; junction bases with no gene match: 8. CDR1 is SGDLS, CDR2 YYNGEE, per germline. The CDR3 bases are TGTGCCAGCAGGACCGGGACAGGGCCATACTATGGCTACACCTTC. Translating gives CASRTGTGPYYGYTF.

The CDR3 region is CASSVASGRRTDTQYF. As DNA, the CDR3 is TGTGCCAGCAGCGTAGCCAGCGGGAGAAGGACAGATACGCAGTATTTT. V is TRBV9 and J is TRBJ2-3; 8 nucleotides match TRBD2. The length of the CDR3 is 16 residues. CDR1 and CDR2 from the germline V gene are SGDLS and YYNGEE. With 0 bases clipped from V and 3 bases from J, the junction kept 6 bases outside the gene matches.

In DNA form, the CDR3 reads TGCGCCAGCAGCCAGACCACAGGGAATTCACCCCTCCACTTT. Translating it yields CASSQTTGNSPLHF. The chain couples TRBV4-1 to TRBJ1-6, with D perhaps matching TRBD1 (6 bases). V lost 3 bases and J 7 bases, leaving 10 bases between the germline ends. There are 14 residues in the CDR3. Germline V CDR1 and CDR2: MGHRA, YSYEKL.

Comments on this clone: At one of its ends the junction is not consistent with the germline gene, which may arise from a read error. This chain uses TRBV7-9 with TRBJ2-7; D call uncertain. Germline CDR1 SEHNR, CDR2 FQNEAQ (reference sequence). CDR3 length: 13 residues. The CDR3 reads CASSLSWDFYLHF. For the CDR3, the DNA is TGTGCCAGCAGCTTAAGCTGGGATTTCTACCTGCACTTC.